This is a list of T cell receptor beta chains from one sample in a study of a mutant IDH1 vaccine in newly diagnosed glioma. For these receptors, no antigen is known. The method was immunoSEQ multiplex PCR; TCRdb's version includes in-frame clones alone and lacks a portion of them. The sample carries approximately 43,000 clones, approximately 92% recorded once. Here the sequenced sample was PBMCs, taken from a glioma patient whose treatment included an IDH1 peptide vaccine. The receptor set was obtained from a man in his forties or fifties with glioma. CDR3s include the opening cysteine and the closing phenylalanine or tryptophan. The D gene is left open where the match is weak. Rows give clone size only sometimes, using once, few, many, or a class for an expanded clone.

d_call	v_call	j_call	clone_size	cdr3_length	cdr3_nt	cdr3_aa
.	TRBV6-5	TRBJ2-7	.	14	TGTGCCAGCAGTCAATCAGGGCGGACCTACGAGCAGTACTTC	CASSQSGRTYEQYF
.	TRBV6-6	TRBJ2-5	.	14	TGTGCCAGCAGTTACGTCAGTCTTAGGGAGACCCAGTACTTC	CASSYVSLRETQYF
.	TRBV6-4	TRBJ2-2	.	14	TGTGCCAGCAAGCCAGACCCGAACACCGGGGAGCTGTTTTTT	CASKPDPNTGELFF
TRBD2	TRBV15	TRBJ2-5	.	14	TGTGCCACCAACAGGGGACTAGCGAGAGAGACCCAGTACTTC	CATNRGLARETQYF
.	TRBV12-2	TRBJ1-5	.	16	TGTGCAAGTCGCTTGTACGGGGGCGATAGCAATCAGCCCCAGCATTTT	CASRLYGGDSNQPQHF
.	TRBV6-1	TRBJ1-1	.	14	TGTGCCAGCAGTGAACTCTATGGCAGCCATGAAGCTTTCTTT	CASSELYGSHEAFF
.	TRBV7-2	TRBJ1-5	.	13	TGTGCCAGCAGCTTGGGGGGAGGTCAGCCCCAGCATTTT	CASSLGGGQPQHF
TRBD2	TRBV16	TRBJ2-3	.	16	TGTGCCAGCAGCCGACCTAGCGGGGGGAACACAGATACGCAGTATTTT	CASSRPSGGNTDTQYF
.	TRBV10-3	TRBJ1-4	.	13	TGTGCCACCAACACAGGAACTAATGAAAAACTGTTTTTT	CATNTGTNEKLFF
.	TRBV7-9	TRBJ2-2	.	15	TGTGCCAGCAGCTTTCTTTCCAAGGGGCCCGGGGAGCTGTTTTTT	CASSFLSKGPGELFF
.	TRBV14	TRBJ1-6	.	15	TGTGCCAGCAGCGAAGGTGGCTCCTATAATTCACCCCTCCACTTT	CASSEGGSYNSPLHF
TRBD1	TRBV9	TRBJ1-1	.	12	TGTGCCAGCAGCGGACAGGGGTATGAAGCTTTCTTT	CASSGQGYEAFF
.	TRBV6-1	TRBJ2-5	.	12	TGTGCCACAGCATTTCGTGTGGAGACCCAGTACTTC	CATAFRVETQYF
TRBD2	TRBV5-4	TRBJ2-5	.	15	TGTGCCAGCAGCTTTATACGGGGGGGCGAAGAGACCCAGTACTTC	CASSFIRGGEETQYF
.	TRBV12-5	TRBJ1-1	.	14	TGTGCTAGTGGTTCGCAGGCTCTGAACACTGAAGCTTTCTTT	CASGSQALNTEAFF
.	TRBV6-4	TRBJ2-2	.	14	TGTGCCAGCAGTGGGGGGGCCGACACCGGGGAGCTGTTTTTT	CASSGGADTGELFF
.	TRBV15	TRBJ1-3	once	17	TGTGCCCCCACCCGGCCAGAGGTAAGCCAAGAAGGAAACACCATATATTTT	CAPTRPEVSQEGNTIYF